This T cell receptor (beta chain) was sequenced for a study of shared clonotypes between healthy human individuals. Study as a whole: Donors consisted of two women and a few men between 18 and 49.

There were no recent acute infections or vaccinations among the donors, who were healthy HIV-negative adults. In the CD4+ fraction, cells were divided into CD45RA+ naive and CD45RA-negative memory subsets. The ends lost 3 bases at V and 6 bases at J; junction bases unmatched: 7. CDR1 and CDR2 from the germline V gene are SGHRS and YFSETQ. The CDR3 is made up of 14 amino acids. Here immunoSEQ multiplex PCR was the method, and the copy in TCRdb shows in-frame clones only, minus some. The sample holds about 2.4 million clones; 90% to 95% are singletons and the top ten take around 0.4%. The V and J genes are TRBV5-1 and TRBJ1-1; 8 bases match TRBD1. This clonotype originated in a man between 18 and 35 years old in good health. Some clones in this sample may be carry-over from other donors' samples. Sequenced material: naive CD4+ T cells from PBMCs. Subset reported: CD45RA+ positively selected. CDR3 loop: CASSSLTGVPEAFF. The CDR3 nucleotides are TGCGCCAGCAGCTCTCTGACAGGGGTCCCTGAAGCTTTCTTT.